This TCR beta chain stems from a study of human T cells and chemical hapten exposure. Turning to the study itself: All through the approximately 22-week study, the scalp of each patient received diphenylcyclopropenone doses weekly. On the upper back, patch tests were applied with 0.01% DPC and read at 6 days.

The time point denotes: patch test 1, 2 weeks after DPC sensitization. The treatment was: therapeutic diphenylcyclopropenone sensitization with weekly scalp DPC. From the RACE reads, TCRdb called clonotypes with MiXCR, one entry per CDR3 protein. The repertoire consists of some 190,000 distinct CDR3 sequences, with approximately 20% occurring once and the leading ten covering about 7%. V was pared by 2 bases and J by 8 bases, with 15 bases between. This CDR3 contains 14 residues. Germline V CDR1 and CDR2: MGHDK, SYGVNS. This clonotype was picked up many times. The V and J genes are TRBV25-1 and TRBJ1-1, with D tentatively TRBD1 (6 bases). The origin of this receptor is a woman in her forties or fifties with alopecia areata. Some clones in this sample may be carry-over from other donors' samples. Sequencing used whole blood, obtained in connection with sensitization to the hapten diphenylcyclopropenone (DPC). CDR3 amino acids: CASSEAGGWPEAFF. The CDR3, as DNA: TGTGCCAGCAGTGAAGCGGGGGGCTGGCCAGAAGCTTTCTTT. The variable domain in full, completed from reference TRBV25-1 and TRBJ1-1, reads EADIYQTPRYLVIGTGKKITLECSQTMGHDKMYWYQQDPGMELHLIHYSYGVNSTEKGDLSSESTVSRIRTEHFPLTLESARPSHTSQYLCASSEAGGWPEAFFGQGTRLTVV.